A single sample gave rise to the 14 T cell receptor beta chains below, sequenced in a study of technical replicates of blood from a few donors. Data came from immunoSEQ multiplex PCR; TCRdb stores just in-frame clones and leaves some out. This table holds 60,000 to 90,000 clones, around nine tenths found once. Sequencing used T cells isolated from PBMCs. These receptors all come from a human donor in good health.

Here the CDR3 DNA reads TGTGCCAGCGGACTAGCGGGAGGGCCCGGGGAGCTGTTTTTT. This gives the protein CASGLAGGPGELFF. The chain couples TRBV28 to TRBJ2-2, with TRBD2 matching 15 bases. The ends lost 8 bases at V and 6 bases at J; junction bases unmatched: 1. The germline gives CDR1 MDHEN, CDR2 SYDVKM. The CDR3 has 14 residues.

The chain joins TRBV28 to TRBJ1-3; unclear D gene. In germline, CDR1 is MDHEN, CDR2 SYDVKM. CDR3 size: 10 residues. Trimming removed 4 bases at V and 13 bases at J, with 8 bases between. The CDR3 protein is CASSSPLIYF. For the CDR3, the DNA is TGTGCCAGCAGTTCCCCCCTTATATATTTT.

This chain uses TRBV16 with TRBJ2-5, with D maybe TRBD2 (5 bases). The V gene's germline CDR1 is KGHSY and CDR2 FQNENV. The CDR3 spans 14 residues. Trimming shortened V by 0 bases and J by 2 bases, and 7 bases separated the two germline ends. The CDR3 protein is CASSQSRTQETQYF. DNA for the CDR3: TGTGCCAGCAGCCAATCCAGGACTCAAGAGACCCAGTACTTC.

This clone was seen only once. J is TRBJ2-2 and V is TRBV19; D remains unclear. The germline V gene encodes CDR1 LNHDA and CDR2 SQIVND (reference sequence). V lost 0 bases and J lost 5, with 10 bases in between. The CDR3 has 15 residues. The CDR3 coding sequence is TGTGCCAGTAGTATAGATGGCCCAAGAACCGGGGAGCTGTTTTTT. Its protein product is CASSIDGPRTGELFF.

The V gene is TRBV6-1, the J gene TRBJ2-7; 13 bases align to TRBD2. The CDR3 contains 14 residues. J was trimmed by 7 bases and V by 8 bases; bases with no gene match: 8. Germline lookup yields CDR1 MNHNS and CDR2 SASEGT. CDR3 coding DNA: TGTGCCAGCGGACTAGCGGGGGCTTTATGGGAGCAGTACTTC. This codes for CASGLAGALWEQYF.

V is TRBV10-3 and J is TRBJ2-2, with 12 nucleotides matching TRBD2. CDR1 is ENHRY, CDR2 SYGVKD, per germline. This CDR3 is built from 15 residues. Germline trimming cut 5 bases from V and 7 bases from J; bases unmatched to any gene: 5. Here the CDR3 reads CAISRLAGDLGELFF. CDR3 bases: TGTGCCATCAGTAGACTAGCGGGAGATCTCGGGGAGCTGTTTTTT.

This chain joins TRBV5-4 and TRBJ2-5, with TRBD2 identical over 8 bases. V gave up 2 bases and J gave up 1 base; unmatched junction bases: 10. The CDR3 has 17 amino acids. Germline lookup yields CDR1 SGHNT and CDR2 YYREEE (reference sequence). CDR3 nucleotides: TGTGCCAGCAGCTTAGAGCTAGCGGGTACCCTCCAAGAGACCCAGTACTTC. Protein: CASSLELAGTLQETQYF.

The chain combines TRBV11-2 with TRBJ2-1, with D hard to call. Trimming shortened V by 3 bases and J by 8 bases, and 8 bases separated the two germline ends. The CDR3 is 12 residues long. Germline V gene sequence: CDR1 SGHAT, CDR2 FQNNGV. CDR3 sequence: CASSFVDYEQFF. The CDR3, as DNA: TGTGCCAGCAGCTTCGTAGACTATGAGCAGTTCTTC.

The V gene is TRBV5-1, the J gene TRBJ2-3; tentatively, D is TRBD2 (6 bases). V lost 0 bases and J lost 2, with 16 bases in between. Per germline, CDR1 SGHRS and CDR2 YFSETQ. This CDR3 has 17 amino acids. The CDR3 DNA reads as TGCGCCAGCAGCTTGGAGGTGGGCGGGACCGCCACAGATACGCAGTATTTT. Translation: CASSLEVGGTATDTQYF. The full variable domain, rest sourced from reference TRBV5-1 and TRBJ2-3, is KAGVTQTPRYLIKTRGQQVTLSCSPISGHRSVSWYQQTPGQGLQFLFEYFSETQRNKGNFPGRFSGRQFSNSRSEMNVSTLELGDSALYLCASSLEVGGTATDTQYFGPGTRLTVL.

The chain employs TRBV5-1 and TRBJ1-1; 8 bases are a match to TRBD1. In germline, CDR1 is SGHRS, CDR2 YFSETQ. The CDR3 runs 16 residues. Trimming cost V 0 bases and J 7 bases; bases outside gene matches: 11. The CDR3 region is CASSLAATGALGEAFF. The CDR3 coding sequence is TGCGCCAGCAGCTTGGCCGCGACAGGGGCGTTGGGTGAAGCTTTCTTT.

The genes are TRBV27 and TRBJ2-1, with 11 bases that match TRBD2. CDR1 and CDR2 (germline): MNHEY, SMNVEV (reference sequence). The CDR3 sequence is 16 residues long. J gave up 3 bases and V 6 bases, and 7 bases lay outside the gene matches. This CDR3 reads CASRTSGRESYNEQFF. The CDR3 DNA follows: TGTGCCAGCAGAACTAGCGGGAGAGAGAGCTACAATGAGCAGTTCTTC.

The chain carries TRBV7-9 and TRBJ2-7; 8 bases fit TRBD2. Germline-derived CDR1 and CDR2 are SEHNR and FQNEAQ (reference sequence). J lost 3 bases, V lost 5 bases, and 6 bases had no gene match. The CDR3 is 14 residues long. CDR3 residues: CASSVSGIYYEQYF. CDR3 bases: TGTGCCAGCAGCGTTAGCGGGATCTACTACGAGCAGTACTTC.

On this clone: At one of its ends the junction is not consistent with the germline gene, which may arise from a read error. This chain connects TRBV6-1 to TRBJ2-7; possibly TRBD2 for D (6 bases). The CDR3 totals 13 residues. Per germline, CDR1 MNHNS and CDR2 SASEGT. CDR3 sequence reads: CVSRMTSSYEQYF. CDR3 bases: TGTGTCAGCAGGATGACTAGCTCCTACGAGCAGTACTTC.

The CDR3 region has the DNA TGTGCCAGCAGTGAGAACCCCTACAATGAGCAGTTCTTC. Protein product: CASSENPYNEQFF. This rearrangement joins TRBV6-6 to TRBJ2-1; D gene ambiguous. Germline V lookup: CDR1 MNHNY, CDR2 SVGAGI (reference sequence). V lost 5 bases to trimming and J lost 2 bases, with 7 bases between them. The CDR3 extends over 13 amino acids.